This TCR beta chain was sequenced in a study of cytomegalovirus exposure and HLA in healthy donors. Study in general: Early release data held around 80 million unique TCRs from HLA-typed donors. Genotyping of some 390 donors showed that roughly 80% belonged to the Caucasian-associated ancestry cluster.

Germline CDR1 and CDR2: SGHTA and FQGNSA. The CDR3 has 16 amino acids. After removal of 5 bases from V and 1 base from J, the junction contained 4 bases not matched to a gene. Study-wide findings and caveats: Earlier analysis yielded a pattern in which most TCR beta V segments were productive about 87% or about 30% of the time. 87-base-pair reads could not separate some V segments, including TRBV6-2 and TRBV6-3.

Concerning this clone itself: Its antigen is currently unknown.

PCR used 60 Vbeta primers and 13 Jbeta primers. Sequencing used immunoSEQ multiplex PCR; TCRdb keeps in-frame clones, though not all of them. The sample lists 120,000 to 150,000 clones, 75% to 80% occurring once. Sequenced input: PBMCs. V usage is TRBV7-2 and J usage is TRBJ2-7; 14 positions agree with TRBD2. The TCR sequence derives from a man aged 18 to 30 in good health and CMV-seronegative. The CDR3 sequence is CASSLGLAGASYEQYF. The DNA of the CDR3 is TGTGCCAGCAGCCTGGGACTAGCGGGAGCTTCCTACGAGCAGTACTTC.